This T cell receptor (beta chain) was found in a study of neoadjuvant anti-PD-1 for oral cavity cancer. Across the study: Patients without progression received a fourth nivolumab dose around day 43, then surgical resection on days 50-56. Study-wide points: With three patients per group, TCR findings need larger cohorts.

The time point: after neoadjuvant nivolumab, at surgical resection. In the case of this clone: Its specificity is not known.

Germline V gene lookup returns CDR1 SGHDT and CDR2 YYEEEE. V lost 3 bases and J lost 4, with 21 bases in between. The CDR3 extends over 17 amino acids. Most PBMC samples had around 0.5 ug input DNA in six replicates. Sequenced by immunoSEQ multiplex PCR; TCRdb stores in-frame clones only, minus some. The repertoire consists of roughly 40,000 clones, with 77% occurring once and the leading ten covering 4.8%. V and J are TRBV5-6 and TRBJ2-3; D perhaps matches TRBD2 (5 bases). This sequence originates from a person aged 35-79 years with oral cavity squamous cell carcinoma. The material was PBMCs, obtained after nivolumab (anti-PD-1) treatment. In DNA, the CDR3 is TGTGCCAGCAGCTCAACGGGTAGCGTCGGAGGTGCAGATACGCAGTATTTT. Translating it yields CASSSTGSVGGADTQYF.